This T cell receptor (beta chain) was found in a study of regulatory T cells in long-lasting Graves disease. The sample's time point: persistent/refractory GD, antithyroid drugs over 5 years with positive TRAb. PBMCs provided the RNA from which the TCR library was made. Notes on this clonotype: A read error may account for a junction end that differs from germline.

The CDR3 totals 16 residues. Germline lookup yields CDR1 SNHLY and CDR2 FYNNEI. With iRepertoire HTBI primers and Arm-PCR of CDR3 regions, TCR beta libraries were built. TCRdb reprocessed the multiplex PCR reads with MiXCR, giving one entry per CDR3 protein. In the table there are fewer than 550,000 distinct CDR3 sequences, around a fifth of which are singletons. V and J are TRBV2 and TRBJ2-2; 8 nucleotides align to TRBD2. This TCR derives from a female donor with Graves disease. The sample consisted of peripheral blood mononuclear cells (PBMCs), taken when the disease was refractory, from a patient treated with antithyroid drugs. CDR3 nucleotide sequence: TGTGCCAGCAGTGAAAAAACGGGAGGGGGGACCGGGGAGCTGGTTTTT. This gives the protein CASSEKTGGGTGELVF.